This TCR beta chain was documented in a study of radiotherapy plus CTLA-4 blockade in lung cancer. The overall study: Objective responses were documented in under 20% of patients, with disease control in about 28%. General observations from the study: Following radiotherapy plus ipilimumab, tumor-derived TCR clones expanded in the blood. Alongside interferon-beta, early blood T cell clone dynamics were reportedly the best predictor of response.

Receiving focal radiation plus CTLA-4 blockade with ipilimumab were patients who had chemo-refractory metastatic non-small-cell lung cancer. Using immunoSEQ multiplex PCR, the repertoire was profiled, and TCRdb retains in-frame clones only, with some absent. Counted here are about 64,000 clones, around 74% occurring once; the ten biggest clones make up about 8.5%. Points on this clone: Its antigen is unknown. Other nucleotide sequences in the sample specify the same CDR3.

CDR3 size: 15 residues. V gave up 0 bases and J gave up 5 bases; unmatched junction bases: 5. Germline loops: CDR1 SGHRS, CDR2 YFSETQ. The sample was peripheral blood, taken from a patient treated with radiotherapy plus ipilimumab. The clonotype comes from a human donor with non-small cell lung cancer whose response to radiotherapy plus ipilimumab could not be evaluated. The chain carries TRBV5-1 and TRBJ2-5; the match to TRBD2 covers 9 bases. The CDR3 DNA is TGCGCCAGCAGCTTGGCCCTCGCGGGAGGGGAGACCCAGTACTTC. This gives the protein CASSLALAGGETQYF.